These 31 T cell receptor beta chains were all obtained from the same sample, sequenced in a study of low-dose radiotherapy and immunotherapy resistance in tumors. First-strand cDNA relied on TRAV- and TRBV-specific primers spanning alpha and beta chains. Both a constant-region primer and a V-primer adapter served to amplify TCRs across 15 to 20 PCR cycles. TCRdb re-derived calls from the reads in MiXCR, one entry per CDR3 protein. The table includes around 11,000 distinct CDR3 sequences, approximately 51% detected once. These receptors originate from a human donor with advanced metastatic prostate, ovarian, gallbladder or colorectal cancer (not recorded which). This table probably holds off-target reads from a library built for another chain.

The V call is TRBV13, the J call TRBJ2-3; 7 bases match TRBD1. Germline trimming cut 3 bases from V and 6 bases from J; bases unmatched to any gene: 12. CDR3 length: 16 amino acids. The V gene's germline CDR1 is PRHDT and CDR2 FYEKMQ (reference sequence). The CDR3 is CASSFRLTGQSDTQYF. The CDR3 coding sequence is TGTGCCAGCAGCTTCCGACTGACAGGGCAATCCGATACGCAGTATTTT.

The V call is TRBV3-1, the J call TRBJ2-1; possibly TRBD1 for D (6 bases). The CDR3 spans 15 residues. Germline assignment: CDR1 LGHDT and CDR2 YNNKEL (reference sequence). V lost 1 base to trimming and J lost 2 bases, with 9 bases between them. CDR3 loop: CASSQGDTPYNEQFF. CDR3 in DNA: TGTGCCAGCAGCCAAGGGGACACTCCCTACAATGAGCAGTTCTTC.

The V and J genes are TRBV5-1 and TRBJ2-1; the match to TRBD2 covers 10 bases. V gave up 0 bases and J gave up 8 bases; unmatched junction bases: 2. The CDR3 consists of 14 residues. CDR1 SGHRS and CDR2 YFSETQ come from the germline V gene. Here the CDR3 reads CASSLGGTSDEQFF. CDR3 nucleotide sequence: TGCGCCAGCAGCTTGGGGGGGACTAGCGATGAGCAGTTCTTC. The variable domain in full, with the rest retrieved from reference TRBV5-1 and TRBJ2-1, is KAGVTQTPRYLIKTRGQQVTLSCSPISGHRSVSWYQQTPGQGLQFLFEYFSETQRNKGNFPGRFSGRQFSNSRSEMNVSTLELGDSALYLCASSLGGTSDEQFFGPGTRLTVL.

This clonotype was seen a handful of times. The V and J genes are TRBV5-1 and TRBJ2-1; maybe TRBD2 (5 bases). The V gene lost 4 bases and the J gene lost 5 bases, with 10 bases spanning the gap. The CDR3 contains 13 residues. Germline assignment: CDR1 SGHRS and CDR2 YFSETQ. CDR3 coding DNA: TGCGCCAGCAGCGACGGGAATAACAATGAGCAGTTCTTC. It encodes CASSDGNNNEQFF.

The rearrangement uses TRBV4-1 and TRBJ1-3, with D perhaps TRBD1 (5 bases). CDR3 length: 19 residues. Germline assignment: CDR1 MGHRA and CDR2 YSYEKL. Deletions cut 1 base from V and 1 base from J, with 20 bases between. CDR3 region: CASSQGTSGTDASGNTIYF. In DNA form, the CDR3 reads TGCGCCAGCAGCCAAGGAACGTCCGGGACTGATGCTTCTGGAAACACCATATATTTT.

The V and J genes are TRBV28 and TRBJ2-7; D may be TRBD2 (6 bases). The CDR3 covers 15 residues. Germline assignment: CDR1 MDHEN and CDR2 SYDVKM. V lost 7 bases and J lost 7, with 23 bases in between. The CDR3 nucleotides read TGTGCCAGCAATTCGAACTCAGTGGGCGCGGGGGAGCAGTACTTC. Translation: CASNSNSVGAGEQYF.

This clonotype was detected a few times. V and J are TRBV5-6 and TRBJ2-2, with D perhaps TRBD1 or TRBD2 (5 bases each). This CDR3 has 15 residues. CDR1 is SGHDT and CDR2 is YYEEEE in the germline V gene. Trimming took off 1 base at V and 5 bases at J, with 12 bases between the two ends. In DNA, the CDR3 is TGTGCCAGCAGCTTGTCCGGGGCGTTGACCGGGGAGCTGTTTTTT. It yields the protein CASSLSGALTGELFF.

This chain uses TRBV12-3 or TRBV12-4 with TRBJ2-7, with 8 bases matching TRBD2. The V gene end was trimmed by 4 bases and the J gene end by 7 bases; junction bases not matched to a gene: 9. The CDR3 length is 14 residues. The CDR3 DNA follows: TGTGCCAGCAGTTGGCAGCGGGGGACTCGGGAGCAGTACTTC. This gives the protein CASSWQRGTREQYF.

V and J are TRBV3-1 and TRBJ2-3, with D unclear. Trimming removed 4 bases at V and 0 bases at J, with 14 bases between. CDR3 length equals 16 residues. CDR1 is LGHDT, CDR2 YNNKEL, per germline (reference sequence). CDR3: CASSLGYSFSTDTQYF. In DNA form, the CDR3 reads TGTGCCAGCAGCCTAGGTTATTCTTTTAGCACAGATACGCAGTATTTT.

There are a few counts of this clonotype. The rearrangement uses TRBV20-1 and TRBJ2-5; D call uncertain. The V gene lost 2 bases and the J gene lost 4 bases, with 8 bases spanning the gap. This CDR3 region has 12 residues. From germline, CDR1 is DFQATT and CDR2 SNEGSKA (reference sequence). The CDR3 reads CSARQVGETQYF. Written as DNA, the CDR3 is TGCAGTGCTAGACAGGTGGGAGAGACCCAGTACTTC.

The CDR3 sequence: CASRPGTAQETQYF. Here the CDR3 DNA reads TGTGCCAGCCGCCCGGGGACAGCCCAAGAGACCCAGTACTTC. The chain couples TRBV21-1 to TRBJ2-5; TRBD1, the table's D call, was not compared with the DNA. TRBV21-1 is termed a pseudogene. The CDR3 consists of 14 residues.

This chain joins TRBV5-1 and TRBJ1-2; TRBD1 aligns across 7 bases. The junction had 9 bases not matched to a gene; V was cut back by 4 bases and J by 6 bases. This CDR3 has 14 amino acids. CDR1 SGHRS and CDR2 YFSETQ come from the germline V gene. CDR3 nucleotides: TGCGCCAGCAGCCGATTTCAGGGGGAAGATGGCTACACCTTC. This codes for CASSRFQGEDGYTF.

V usage is TRBV29-1 and J usage is TRBJ2-5, with D possibly TRBD1 on 6 matching bases. The CDR3 has 14 amino acids. The germline gives CDR1 SQVTM, CDR2 ANQGSEA. V was clipped by 5 bases and J by 4 bases, with 17 bases between them. CDR3 sequence (DNA): TGCAGCGTTCAAGTAGGGACACTGGGAGAGACCCAGTACTTC. Translating it yields CSVQVGTLGETQYF.

The chain recombines TRBV10-2 with TRBJ2-5; maybe TRBD2 (5 bases). This CDR3 has 14 amino acids. Looked up from germline, CDR1 is WSHSY and CDR2 is SAAADI. V lost 6 bases and J 4 bases, leaving 15 bases between the germline ends. The DNA for the CDR3 is TGCGCCAGCAGCCCCGGAGGACGTTCAGAGACCCAGTACTTC. This codes for CASSPGGRSETQYF.

This chain connects TRBV6-2 or TRBV6-3 to TRBJ2-7; 8 bases are shared with TRBD1. With 4 bases clipped from V and 4 bases from J, the junction kept 9 bases outside the gene matches. CDR3 length: 15 amino acids. In germline, CDR1 is MNHEY, CDR2 SVGEGT. DNA of the CDR3: TGTGCCAGCAGTTCTCCGGGACAGGCCTCTTACGAGCAGTACTTC. Translating it yields CASSSPGQASYEQYF.

The chain has TRBV5-4 and TRBJ2-3; 8 bases match TRBD1. The CDR3 runs to 16 residues. Germline CDR1 and CDR2: SGHNT and YYREEE (reference sequence). V shed 4 bases and J 0 bases; nucleotides not matched to a gene: 7. DNA of the CDR3: TGTGCCAGCAGCCCGATCACAGGGGGGAGCACAGATACGCAGTATTTT. Translation: CASSPITGGSTDTQYF.

The rearrangement links TRBV20-1 to TRBJ1-1, with D unclear. CDR1 is DFQATT and CDR2 is SNEGSKA in the germline V gene (reference sequence). V lost 3 bases and J lost 1, with 6 bases in between. This CDR3 contains 12 residues. As DNA, the CDR3 is TGCAGTGCTAGCGGCGAGAACACTGAAGCTTTCTTT. It codes for CSASGENTEAFF.

This sequence joins TRBV13 and TRBJ1-4, with 7 nucleotides matching TRBD1. Germline V gene lookup returns CDR1 PRHDT and CDR2 FYEKMQ (reference sequence). The CDR3 covers 15 residues. Trimming removed 6 bases from V and 4 bases from J; junction bases left unmatched: 8. CDR3 protein: CASSRQGWGNEKLFF. The CDR3 DNA follows: TGTGCCAGCAGTCGACAGGGTTGGGGTAATGAAAAACTGTTTTTT.

CDR3 sequence (DNA): TGTGCCAGCAGCCAAGGACTAGCCTACAATGAGCAGTTCTTC. Translation: CASSQGLAYNEQFF. The V and J genes are TRBV3-1 and TRBJ2-1; tentative D call: TRBD2 (6 bases). The CDR3 spans 14 residues. The V gene's germline CDR1 is LGHDT and CDR2 YNNKEL (reference sequence). V shed 1 base and J shed 2 bases, with 6 bases lying between them.

This chain joins TRBV18 and TRBJ1-2; TRBD1 matches 9 bases. CDR1 and CDR2 from the germline V gene are KGHSH and LQKENI. The V and J ends lost 3 bases and 8 bases, in that order; junction bases with no gene match: 16. The CDR3 contains 17 residues. As DNA, the CDR3 is TGTGCCAGCTCACCCATAGACCGGGGACAGGGAGCAAGCGGCTACACCTTC. Translated: CASSPIDRGQGASGYTF.

The chain is built from TRBV2 and TRBJ2-1, with 11 bases fitting TRBD2. The junction had 10 bases not matched to a gene; V was cut back by 7 bases and J by 5 bases. This CDR3 has 16 residues. Germline CDR1 SNHLY, CDR2 FYNNEI. Written as DNA, the CDR3 is TGTGCCAGCACCACCTATAGCGGGGGGGCTCACAATGAGCAGTTCTTC. It specifies CASTTYSGGAHNEQFF.

Here the CDR3 reads CATRGGAAYEQYF. CDR3 coding DNA: TGTGCCACCAGGGGGGGCGCGGCCTACGAGCAGTACTTC. The chain carries TRBV12-3 or TRBV12-4 and TRBJ2-7; the D call may be TRBD1 or TRBD2 (7 bases each). The germline V and J ends were trimmed by 10 bases and 2 bases, with 15 bases remaining between them. CDR3 size: 13 residues.

CDR3 loop: CSARQNTEAFF. For the CDR3, the DNA is TGCAGCGCTAGACAAAACACTGAAGCTTTCTTT. The chain is built from TRBV29-1 and TRBJ1-1, with unresolved D. This CDR3 comprises 11 residues. The germline V and J ends were trimmed by 7 bases and 2 bases, with 8 bases remaining between them. The V gene's germline CDR1 is SQVTM and CDR2 ANQGSEA.

This chain connects TRBV4-1 to TRBJ2-7; D ambiguous. This CDR3 contains 14 residues. V was shortened by 4 bases and J by 3 bases, with 13 bases between the two germline ends. CDR1 is MGHRA, CDR2 YSYEKL, per germline. CDR3 amino acids: CASSLPGRGYEQYF. CDR3 coding DNA: TGCGCCAGCAGCCTTCCGGGTCGTGGCTACGAGCAGTACTTC.

Details on this clonotype: Because the CDR3 is missing its conserved closing phenylalanine or tryptophan, this is likely a read error. The V call is TRBV9, the J call TRBJ1-2; D unclear. There are 14 residues in the CDR3. V lost 3 bases and J 4 bases, leaving 13 bases between the germline ends. Germline lookup yields CDR1 SGDLS and CDR2 YYNGEE. The DNA for the CDR3 is TGTGCCAGCAGCGCACTAACTGGACGCTATGGCTACACCTAC. Its protein is CASSALTGRYGYTY.

The rearrangement links TRBV2 to TRBJ2-7; D is undetermined. The germline V and J ends were trimmed by 7 bases and 2 bases, with 6 bases remaining between them. Germline V gene data show CDR1 as SNHLY and CDR2 as FYNNEI. The CDR3 covers 11 residues. The CDR3 protein is CASTPAYEQYF. CDR3 nucleotide sequence: TGTGCCAGCACCCCAGCCTACGAGCAGTACTTC.

The chain uses TRBV20-1 and TRBJ2-7; 7 bases agree with TRBD2. This CDR3 is built from 16 residues. Germline V lookup: CDR1 DFQATT, CDR2 SNEGSKA (reference sequence). V shed 1 base and J 2 bases; nucleotides not matched to a gene: 11. The CDR3 reads CSARALGRALTYEQYF. In nucleotides, the CDR3 is TGCAGTGCTAGAGCTCTGGGGAGGGCCCTTACCTACGAGCAGTACTTC.

In this sample, this clonotype turned up a few times. The chain carries TRBV3-1 and TRBJ2-7; D may match TRBD1 or TRBD2 (6 bases each). The V gene's germline CDR1 is LGHDT and CDR2 YNNKEL (reference sequence). The CDR3 length is 15 residues. Trimming left V 8 bases short and J 6 bases short, with 23 bases between. CDR3 residues: CASAYGGRPRGEQYF. CDR3 nucleotides: TGTGCCAGCGCTTACGGGGGCCGTCCGCGAGGCGAGCAGTACTTC.

This chain links TRBV27 with TRBJ2-5, with D unresolved. V gave up 3 bases and J gave up 2 bases, with 7 bases separating them. In germline, CDR1 is MNHEY, CDR2 SMNVEV (reference sequence). This CDR3 has 13 amino acids. CDR3 region: CASSLLWQETQYF. CDR3 bases: TGTGCCAGCAGTTTGCTCTGGCAAGAGACCCAGTACTTC.

This clonotype was seen a few times. The rearrangement uses TRBV5-4 and TRBJ2-3; D not certain. The CDR3 is made up of 15 amino acids. V was pared by 3 bases and J by 0 bases, with 11 bases between. Germline CDR1 is SGHNT and CDR2 is YYREEE (reference sequence). DNA of the CDR3: TGTGCCAGCAGCTCCCAGGTCATTAGCACAGATACGCAGTATTTT. It translates to CASSSQVISTDTQYF.

V gene TRBV10-1 combines with J gene TRBJ2-1; weak D call: TRBD1 (6 bases). V was pared by 5 bases and J by 3 bases, with 14 bases between. CDR1 and CDR2 from the germline V gene are WNHNN and SYGVQD (reference sequence). CDR3 length equals 15 residues. The chain's CDR3 is CASSHYRENYNEQFF. The CDR3 region has the DNA TGCGCCAGCAGTCACTACAGGGAGAACTACAATGAGCAGTTCTTC.